Below, 14 T cell receptor beta chains from the same sample are listed, as sequenced in a study of blood T cell repertoires in COVID-19. Data came from immunoSEQ multiplex PCR; TCRdb stores just in-frame clones and leaves some out. The sample holds 300,000 to 350,000 clones, approximately 86% seen once. The sample taken for sequencing was peripheral blood. These receptors came from a man aged 25 to 45 with COVID-19, enrolled during active disease.

This clone was detected a few times. This chain joins TRBV7-9 and TRBJ2-1; perhaps TRBD2 as D (6 bases). The CDR3 consists of 15 residues. Germline V gives CDR1 SEHNR, CDR2 FQNEAQ (reference sequence). Trimming pared 5 bases from V and 1 base from J, leaving 12 bases between. CDR3 protein: CASSPPGTSYNEQFF. The CDR3 coding sequence is TGTGCCAGCAGCCCACCCGGGACTTCCTACAATGAGCAGTTCTTC.

The chain combines TRBV5-1 with TRBJ2-2, with TRBD2 identical over 11 bases. Per the germline V gene, CDR1 is SGHRS and CDR2 is YFSETQ. This CDR3 has 15 residues. V trimming: 6 bases; J trimming: 1 base; junction bases outside the gene matches: 2. CDR3 amino acids: CASTLAGGNTGELFF. The CDR3 DNA sequence: TGCGCCAGCACTCTAGCGGGAGGGAACACCGGGGAGCTGTTTTTT.

The genes are TRBV7-3 and TRBJ2-1; D might be TRBD1 (5 bases). The CDR3 length is 13 residues. V was clipped by 3 bases and J by 9 bases, with 12 bases between them. CDR1 is SGHTA and CDR2 is FQGTGA in the germline V gene. CDR3 sequence (DNA): TGTGCCAGCAGCTTCGACAGAAACCTTGAGCAGTTCTTC. Translated: CASSFDRNLEQFF.

The table lists this clone with a count of one. This chain uses TRBV19 with TRBJ2-7, with 10 bases aligning to TRBD2. V shed 4 bases, J shed 1 base, and the junction held 10 bases outside the gene matches. Germline CDR1 is LNHDA and CDR2 is SQIVND (reference sequence). The CDR3 extends over 17 amino acids. In DNA, the CDR3 is TGTGCCAGTAGTACCACCCTCGGACTAGCGGTGTCCTACGAGCAGTACTTC. Translated, it gives CASSTTLGLAVSYEQYF.

This chain joins TRBV7-3 and TRBJ1-6; D possibly corresponds to TRBD1 (6 bases). Trimming took off 5 bases at V and 3 bases at J, with 17 bases between the two ends. This CDR3 region has 17 residues. The V gene's germline CDR1 is SGHTA and CDR2 FQGTGA. The CDR3: CASSQRGRGVYNSPLHF. CDR3 nucleotides: TGTGCCAGCAGCCAAAGGGGCAGGGGCGTCTATAATTCACCCCTCCACTTT.

This clone was seen a single time. The chain uses TRBV5-1 and TRBJ2-3, with 7 bases aligning to TRBD2. The CDR3 loop spans 15 amino acids. The trim removed 0 bases at V and 4 bases at J, leaving 5 bases unmatched. CDR1 and CDR2 from the germline V gene are SGHRS and YFSETQ. CDR3 region: CASSLEGGSPDTQYF. CDR3 coding DNA: TGCGCCAGCAGCTTGGAGGGCGGGAGCCCAGATACGCAGTATTTT.

V usage is TRBV28 and J usage is TRBJ2-7; weak D call: TRBD1 (6 bases). Germline assignment: CDR1 MDHEN and CDR2 SYDVKM. The CDR3 runs to 16 residues. The V end lost 5 bases, the J end lost 3 bases, and 20 bases lay between the germline ends. The CDR3 is CASSSLMGALVYEQYF. CDR3 nucleotide sequence: TGTGCCAGCAGTAGTTTGATGGGGGCTCTGGTCTACGAGCAGTACTTC. The entire variable domain, with the rest obtained from reference TRBV28 and TRBJ2-7, is as follows: DVKVTQSSRYLVKRTGEKVFLECVQDMDHENMFWYRQDPGLGLRLIYFSYDVKMKEKGDIPEGYSVSREKKERFSLILESASTNQTSMYLCASSSLMGALVYEQYFGPGTRLTVT.

The CDR3 protein is CASSPRDTYNEQFF. DNA for the CDR3: TGTGCCAGCAGCCCCCGGGACACCTACAATGAGCAGTTCTTC. This chain uses TRBV11-2 with TRBJ2-1, with TRBD1 as a possible D gene (6 bases). V lost 5 bases, J lost 2 bases, and 10 bases lay in between. The CDR3 runs 14 residues. Germline V gives CDR1 SGHAT, CDR2 FQNNGV.

V gene TRBV5-4 combines with J gene TRBJ1-1; the match to TRBD1 covers 7 bases. CDR3 length: 15 amino acids. J gave up 0 bases and V 4 bases, and 6 bases lay outside the gene matches. The germline V gene encodes CDR1 SGHNT and CDR2 YYREEE (reference sequence). The CDR3 here is CASSPPTGLNTEAFF. As DNA, the CDR3 is TGTGCCAGCAGCCCACCGACAGGGCTGAACACTGAAGCTTTCTTT. The full variable domain, completed using reference TRBV5-4 and TRBJ1-1, is ETGVTQSPTHLIKTRGQQVTLRCSSQSGHNTVSWYQQALGQGPQFIFQYYREEENGRGNFPPRFSGLQFPNYSSELNVNALELDDSALYLCASSPPTGLNTEAFFGQGTRLTVV.

A few counts support this clone. This chain connects TRBV5-5 to TRBJ2-7; TRBD1 matches at 8 bases. V shed 4 bases, J shed 2 bases, and the junction held 2 bases outside the gene matches. The CDR3 has 13 amino acids. CDR1 is SGHKS, CDR2 YYEKEE, per germline (reference sequence). The CDR3 is CASSPDRAYEQYF. In DNA, the CDR3 is TGTGCCAGCAGCCCGGACAGGGCCTACGAGCAGTACTTC.

The genes are TRBV27 and TRBJ1-2; a possible D gene is TRBD1 (6 bases). CDR3 length: 15 residues. V was shortened by 5 bases and J by 4 bases, with 17 bases between the two germline ends. Per germline, CDR1 MNHEY and CDR2 SMNVEV (reference sequence). CDR3 region: CASSPGPGGGYGYTF. The CDR3 nucleotides read TGTGCCAGCAGTCCTGGGCCGGGGGGCGGCTATGGCTACACCTTC.

The rearrangement links TRBV5-4 to TRBJ2-5, with TRBD2 matching over 12 bases. The V gene end was trimmed by 2 bases and the J gene end by 3 bases; junction bases not matched to a gene: 2. Germline assignment: CDR1 SGHNT and CDR2 YYREEE (reference sequence). The CDR3 runs 15 residues. Written as DNA, the CDR3 is TGTGCCAGCAGCTTAAGACTAGCGGGAGAAGAGACCCAGTACTTC. The encoded protein is CASSLRLAGEETQYF.

This clone was observed once. The chain recombines TRBV5-1 with TRBJ2-2; weak D call: TRBD2 (5 bases). The CDR3 length is 16 residues. The V and J ends lost 1 base and 2 bases respectively, with 12 bases between them. Germline V CDR1 and CDR2: SGHRS, YFSETQ. The CDR3 bases are TGCGCCAGCAGCTTGATGACGGGGAGAAACACCGGGGAGCTGTTTTTT. Translating gives CASSLMTGRNTGELFF.

The J gene is TRBJ2-1, the V gene TRBV19; 8 nucleotides line up with TRBD2. After removal of 0 bases from V and 7 bases from J, the junction contained 8 bases not matched to a gene. Germline CDR1 reads LNHDA; CDR2 reads SQIVND (reference sequence). CDR3 length: 16 residues. The DNA for the CDR3 is TGTGCCAGTAGTATAGATTCCGGGGGGGGCATAAATGAGCAGTTCTTC. Protein sequence: CASSIDSGGGINEQFF. Full variable domain (missing parts from reference TRBV19 and TRBJ2-1): DGGITQSPKYLFRKEGQNVTLSCEQNLNHDAMYWYRQDPGQGLRLIYYSQIVNDFQKGDIAEGYSVSREKKESFPLTVTSAQKNPTAFYLCASSIDSGGGINEQFFGPGTRLTVL.